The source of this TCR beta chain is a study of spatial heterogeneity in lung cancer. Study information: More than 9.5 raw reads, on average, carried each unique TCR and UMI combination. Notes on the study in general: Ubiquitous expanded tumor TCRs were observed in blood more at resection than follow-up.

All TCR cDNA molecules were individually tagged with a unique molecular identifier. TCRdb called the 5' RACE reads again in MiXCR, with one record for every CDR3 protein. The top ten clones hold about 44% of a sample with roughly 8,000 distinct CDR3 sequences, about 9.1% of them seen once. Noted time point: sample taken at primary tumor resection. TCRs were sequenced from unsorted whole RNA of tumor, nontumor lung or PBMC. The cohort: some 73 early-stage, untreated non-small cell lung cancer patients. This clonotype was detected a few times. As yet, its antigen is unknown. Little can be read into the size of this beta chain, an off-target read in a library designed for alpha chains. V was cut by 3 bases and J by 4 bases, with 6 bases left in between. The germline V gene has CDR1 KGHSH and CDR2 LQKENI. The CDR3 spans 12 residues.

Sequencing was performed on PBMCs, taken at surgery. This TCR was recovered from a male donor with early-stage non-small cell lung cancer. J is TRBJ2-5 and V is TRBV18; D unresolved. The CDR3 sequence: CASSPMGETQYF. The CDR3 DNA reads TGTGCCAGCTCACCCATGGGAGAGACCCAGTACTTC.